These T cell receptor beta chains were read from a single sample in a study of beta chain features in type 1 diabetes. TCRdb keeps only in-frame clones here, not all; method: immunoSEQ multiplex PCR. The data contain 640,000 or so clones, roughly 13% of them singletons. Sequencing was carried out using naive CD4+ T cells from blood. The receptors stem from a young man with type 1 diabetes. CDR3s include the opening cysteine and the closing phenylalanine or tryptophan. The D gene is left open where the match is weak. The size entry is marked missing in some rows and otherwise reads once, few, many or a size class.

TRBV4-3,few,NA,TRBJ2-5,CASSQGQGGETQYF,TGCGCCAGCAGCCAAGGACAGGGAGGGGAGACCCAGTACTTC
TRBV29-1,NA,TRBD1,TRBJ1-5,CRISGTGGVDSNQPQHF,TGCAGAATTTCCGGGACAGGGGGCGTGGATAGCAATCAGCCCCAGCATTTT
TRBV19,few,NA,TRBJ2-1,CASSRTDSGDDEQFF,TGTGCCAGTAGTCGGACAGACTCCGGGGACGATGAGCAGTTCTTC
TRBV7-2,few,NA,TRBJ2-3,CASSLRFAADTQYF,TGTGCCAGCAGCTTAAGGTTCGCAGCAGATACGCAGTATTTT
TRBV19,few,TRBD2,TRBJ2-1,CASSIDKRGELYNEQFF,TGTGCCAGTAGTATAGATAAGCGGGGGGAACTCTACAATGAGCAGTTCTTC
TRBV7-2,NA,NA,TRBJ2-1,CASSLGGPYNEQFF,TGTGCCAGCAGCTTAGGGGGACCCTACAATGAGCAGTTCTTC
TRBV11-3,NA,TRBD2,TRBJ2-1,CASSSREGDEQFF,TGTGCCAGCAGCTCCAGGGAGGGTGATGAGCAGTTCTTC
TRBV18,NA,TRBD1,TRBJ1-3,CASSPSIGQGRSGNTIYF,TGTGCCAGCTCACCTTCGATTGGACAGGGGAGATCTGGAAACACCATATATTTT
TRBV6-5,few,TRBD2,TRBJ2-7,CASSGRPGRNYEQYF,TGTGCCAGCAGTGGGAGGCCCGGGAGGAACTACGAGCAGTACTTC
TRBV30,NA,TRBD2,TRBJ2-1,CAWSLAGPNEQFF,TGTGCCTGGAGTCTAGCGGGGCCTAATGAGCAGTTCTTC
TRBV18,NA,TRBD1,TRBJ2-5,CASFPTGTQETQYF,TGTGCCAGCTTCCCGACAGGGACCCAAGAGACCCAGTACTTC
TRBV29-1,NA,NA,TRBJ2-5,CSVEVSTAQETQYF,TGCAGCGTTGAAGTTAGTACCGCACAAGAGACCCAGTACTTC
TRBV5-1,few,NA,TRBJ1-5,CASSLLGGGNQPQHF,TGCGCCAGCAGCCTACTTGGGGGTGGGAATCAGCCCCAGCATTTT
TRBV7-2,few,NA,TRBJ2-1,CASSLESRGNEQFF,TGTGCCAGCAGCTTGGAATCTCGGGGGAATGAGCAGTTCTTC
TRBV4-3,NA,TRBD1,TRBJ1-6,CASSHGQGAGSPLHF,TGCGCCAGCAGCCACGGACAGGGGGCAGGTTCACCCCTCCACTTT
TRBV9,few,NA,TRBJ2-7,CASSVEEGREQYF,TGTGCCAGCAGCGTAGAGGAGGGGAGGGAGCAGTACTTC
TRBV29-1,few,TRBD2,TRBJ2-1,CSVGTSDPYNEQFF,TGCAGCGTTGGGACTAGCGATCCCTACAATGAGCAGTTCTTC
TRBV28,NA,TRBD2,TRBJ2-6,CASRGLAGAPGANVLTF,TGTGCCAGCAGAGGACTAGCGGGAGCTCCTGGGGCCAACGTCCTGACTTTC
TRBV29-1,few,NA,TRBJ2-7,CSVEERRDNSYEQYF,TGCAGCGTTGAAGAGAGAAGGGACAACTCCTACGAGCAGTACTTC
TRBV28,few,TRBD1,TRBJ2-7,CASSLISGDRGSEQYF,TGTGCCAGCAGTTTAATCAGTGGCGACAGGGGCTCCGAGCAGTACTTC
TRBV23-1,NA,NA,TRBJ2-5,CASSQSSGTDEETQYF,TGCGCCAGCAGTCAATCTTCGGGGACCGACGAGGAGACCCAGTACTTC
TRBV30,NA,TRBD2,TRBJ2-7,CAWSVGLAAYEQYF,TGTGCCTGGAGTGTCGGACTAGCGGCCTACGAGCAGTACTTC
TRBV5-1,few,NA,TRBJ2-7,CASSLGKGYEQYF,TGCGCCAGCAGCTTGGGAAAGGGCTACGAGCAGTACTTC
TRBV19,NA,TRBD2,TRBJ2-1,CASMGGTSGHNEQFF,TGTGCCAGTATGGGGGGGACTAGCGGCCACAATGAGCAGTTCTTC
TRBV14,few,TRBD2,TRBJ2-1,CASSSRLAGGNEQFF,TGTGCCAGCAGCTCTCGGCTAGCGGGAGGCAATGAGCAGTTCTTC
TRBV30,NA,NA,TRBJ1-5,CAWSAGVYSNQPQHF,TGTGCCTGGAGTGCGGGGGTTTATAGCAATCAGCCCCAGCATTTT
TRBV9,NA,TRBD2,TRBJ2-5,CASSARTSGRETQYF,TGTGCCAGCAGCGCCCGGACTAGCGGGAGAGAGACCCAGTACTTC
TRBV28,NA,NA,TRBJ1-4,CASSPGGGAFEKLFF,TGTGCCAGCAGTCCGGGTGGGGGGGCGTTTGAAAAACTGTTTTTT
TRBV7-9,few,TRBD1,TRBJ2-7,CASSPTGGTGEQYF,TGTGCCAGCAGCCCTACAGGGGGTACGGGCGAGCAGTACTTC
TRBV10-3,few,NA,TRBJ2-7,CAISRQDYEQYF,TGTGCCATCAGTCGACAGGACTACGAGCAGTACTTC
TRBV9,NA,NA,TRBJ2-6,CASSVGGVGANVLTF,TGTGCCAGCAGCGTAGGAGGGGTTGGGGCCAACGTCCTGACTTTC
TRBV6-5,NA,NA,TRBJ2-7,CASGVRGLEQYF,TGTGCCAGCGGGGTGCGGGGGCTCGAGCAGTACTTC
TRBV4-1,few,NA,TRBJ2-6,CASSQDSASTGANVLTF,TGCGCCAGCAGCCAAGATAGCGCGAGTACTGGGGCCAACGTCCTGACTTTC
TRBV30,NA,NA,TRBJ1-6,CAWSENSPLHF,TGTGCCTGGAGCGAAAATTCACCCCTCCACTTT
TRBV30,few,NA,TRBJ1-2,CAWNLNAWGYTF,TGTGCCTGGAACCTCAATGCCTGGGGCTACACCTTC
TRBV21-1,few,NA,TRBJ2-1,CASSKDVQNEQFF,TGTGCCAGCAGCAAAGATGTCCAAAATGAGCAGTTCTTC
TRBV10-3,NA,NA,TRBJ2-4,CAIRAEAGNIQYF,TGTGCCATCAGGGCGGAGGCCGGGAACATTCAGTACTTC
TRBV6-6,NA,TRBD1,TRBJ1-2,CASSADRGEGGYTF,TGTGCCAGCAGTGCAGACAGGGGAGAGGGCGGCTACACCTTC
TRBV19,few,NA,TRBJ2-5,CASSIPGETQYF,TGTGCCAGTAGTATTCCCGGAGAGACCCAGTACTTC
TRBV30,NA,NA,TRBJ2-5,CAWSTDGQETQYF,TGTGCCTGGTCTACGGACGGTCAAGAGACCCAGTACTTC
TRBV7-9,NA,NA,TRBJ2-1,CASSFTRDNEQFF,TGTGCCAGCAGCTTCACGCGGGACAATGAGCAGTTCTTC
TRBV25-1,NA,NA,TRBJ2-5,CASSGQLHQETQYF,TGTGCCAGCAGTGGACAGCTACATCAAGAGACCCAGTACTTC
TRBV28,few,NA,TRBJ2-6,CASSLRGSGANVLTF,TGTGCCAGCAGCTTACGGGGGTCTGGGGCCAACGTCCTGACTTTC
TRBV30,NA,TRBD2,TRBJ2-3,CAWSEGLAGGLTDTQYF,TGTGCCTGGAGCGAGGGACTAGCGGGAGGTCTGACAGATACGCAGTATTTT
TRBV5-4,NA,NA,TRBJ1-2,CASRQAFNYGYTF,TGTGCCAGCAGGCAAGCGTTTAACTATGGCTACACCTTC
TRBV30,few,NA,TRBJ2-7,CAWSARGPGEQYF,TGTGCCTGGAGTGCCAGGGGTCCGGGGGAGCAGTACTTC
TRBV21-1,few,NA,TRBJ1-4,CASPPPGLDNEKLFF,TGTGCCAGCCCTCCCCCGGGGCTGGATAATGAAAAACTGTTTTTT
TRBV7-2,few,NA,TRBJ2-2,CASSLQGNTGELFF,TGTGCCAGCAGCTTGCAGGGGAACACCGGGGAGCTGTTTTTT
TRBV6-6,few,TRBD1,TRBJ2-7,CASRATQGARNEQYF,TGTGCCAGCAGAGCAACACAGGGGGCGCGAAACGAGCAGTACTTC
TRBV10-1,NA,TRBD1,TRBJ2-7,CASSHDRGYEQYF,TGCGCCAGCAGCCACGACAGGGGCTACGAGCAGTACTTC
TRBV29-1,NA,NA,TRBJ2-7,CSVEERGLNEQYF,TGCAGCGTTGAAGAACGGGGACTCAACGAGCAGTACTTC
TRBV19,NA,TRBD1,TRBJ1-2,CASTPRDRDFYGYTF,TGTGCCAGTACCCCCCGGGACAGGGATTTCTATGGCTACACCTTC
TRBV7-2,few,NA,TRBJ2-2,CASNLLMVTPTGELFF,TGTGCCAGCAACCTTCTGATGGTTACCCCAACCGGGGAGCTGTTTTTT
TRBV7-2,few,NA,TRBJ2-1,CASSFTGWDEQFF,TGTGCCAGCAGCTTTACAGGGTGGGATGAGCAGTTCTTC